These T cell receptor beta chains were read from a single sample in a study of shared clonotypes between healthy human individuals. This table comes from immunoSEQ multiplex PCR, and its TCRdb copy is limited to in-frame clones, with some not included. In the table there are around 700,000 clones, under 80% of which are singletons. Sequencing used memory CD4+ T cells sorted from blood. These receptors all come from a woman aged 25 to 39 in good health. The CDR3 runs from the conserved cysteine through the conserved F or W. The D gene is left open where the match is weak. The size field is filled for only some rows; it gives once, few, many or a size class.

D gene	V gene	clone size	J gene	CDR3 protein	CDR3 DNA
TRBD1	TRBV11-2	-	TRBJ2-1	CASSLRTGLKHNEQFF	TGTGCCAGCAGCCTAAGGACAGGCCTGAAGCACAATGAGCAGTTCTTC
TRBD2	TRBV28	-	TRBJ2-2	CAIGLAGTGELFF	TGTGCCATAGGACTAGCGGGAACCGGGGAGCTGTTTTTT
-	TRBV9	-	TRBJ2-3	CASSPRGTPILTDTQYF	TGTGCCAGCAGCCCGCGAGGGACTCCTATCTTGACAGATACGCAGTATTTT
TRBD2	TRBV11-2	-	TRBJ2-7	CASSRGLDLRYF	TGTGCCAGCAGTCGAGGACTAGACCTCCGGTACTTC
TRBD1	TRBV5-1	-	TRBJ2-7	CASSTKTGAIKTYEQYF	TGCGCCAGCAGCACAAAGACAGGGGCAATAAAGACCTACGAGCAGTACTTC
-	TRBV5-1	-	TRBJ1-4	CASSQPDSNEKLFF	TGCGCCAGCAGCCAACCGGACAGCAATGAAAAACTGTTTTTT
-	TRBV5-6	-	TRBJ1-1	CASTSSVKGYTEAFF	TGTGCCAGCACCTCGTCTGTTAAAGGATACACTGAAGCTTTCTTT
TRBD2	TRBV7-9	once	TRBJ2-7	CASSSYSTSGLSYEQYF	TGTGCCAGCAGCTCTTACTCCACTAGCGGCCTCTCCTACGAGCAGTACTTC
-	TRBV5-1	-	TRBJ2-1	CASTLLETHNEQFF	TGCGCCAGCACGTTACTTGAAACTCACAATGAGCAGTTCTTC
-	TRBV11-2	-	TRBJ2-1	CASSPVTADEQFF	TGTGCCAGCAGCCCCGTTACGGCCGATGAGCAGTTCTTC
-	TRBV6-5	-	TRBJ1-1	CASSYGHRMNTEAFF	TGTGCCAGCAGTTACGGACATCGAATGAACACTGAAGCTTTCTTT
-	TRBV5-1	-	TRBJ1-1	CASSLGMSLVLNTEAFF	TGCGCCAGCAGCTTGGGGATGTCTTTAGTGTTGAACACTGAAGCTTTCTTT
-	TRBV7-2	-	TRBJ1-3	CASSQDRTHSGNTIYF	TGTGCCAGCAGCCAAGATAGAACACACTCTGGAAACACCATATATTTT
-	TRBV5-4	-	TRBJ2-3	CASSLAMGGSTDTQYF	TGTGCCAGCAGCTTGGCCATGGGCGGTAGCACAGATACGCAGTATTTT
TRBD1	TRBV6-1	-	TRBJ1-5	CASSAGQGGNQPQHF	TGTGCCAGCAGTGCCGGACAGGGCGGCAATCAGCCCCAGCATTTT
TRBD1	TRBV28	-	TRBJ1-1	CASSPGQGAKAFF	TGTGCCAGCAGTCCCGGACAGGGGGCGAAAGCTTTCTTT
TRBD2	TRBV27	-	TRBJ2-3	CASNYRVSGSADTQYF	TGTGCCAGCAACTACCGGGTTAGCGGGAGTGCAGATACGCAGTATTTT